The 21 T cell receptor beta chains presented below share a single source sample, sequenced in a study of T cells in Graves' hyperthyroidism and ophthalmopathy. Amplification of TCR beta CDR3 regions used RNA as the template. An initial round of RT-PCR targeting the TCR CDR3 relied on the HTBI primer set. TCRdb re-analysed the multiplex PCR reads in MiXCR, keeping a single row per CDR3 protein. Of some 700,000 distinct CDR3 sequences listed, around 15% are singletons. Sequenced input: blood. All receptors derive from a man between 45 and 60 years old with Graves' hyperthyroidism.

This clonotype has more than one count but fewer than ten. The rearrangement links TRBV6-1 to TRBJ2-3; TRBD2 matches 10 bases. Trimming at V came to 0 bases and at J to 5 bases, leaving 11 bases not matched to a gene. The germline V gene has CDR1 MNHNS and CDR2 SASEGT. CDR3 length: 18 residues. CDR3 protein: CASSEALLAGEGGDTQYF. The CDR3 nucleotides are TGTGCCAGCAGTGAAGCCCTTCTAGCGGGGGAGGGAGGAGATACGCAGTATTTT.

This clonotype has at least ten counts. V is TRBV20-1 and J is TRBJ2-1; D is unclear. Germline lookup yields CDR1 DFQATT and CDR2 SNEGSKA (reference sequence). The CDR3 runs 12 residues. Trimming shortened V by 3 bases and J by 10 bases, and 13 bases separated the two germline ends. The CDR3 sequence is CSASANRAEQFF. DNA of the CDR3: TGCAGTGCTAGTGCCAATAGAGCAGAGCAGTTCTTC.

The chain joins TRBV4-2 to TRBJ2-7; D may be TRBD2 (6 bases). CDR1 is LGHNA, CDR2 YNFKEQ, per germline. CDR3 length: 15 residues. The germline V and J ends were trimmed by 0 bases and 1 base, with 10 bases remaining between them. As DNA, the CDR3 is TGTGCCAGCAGCCAAGAGGGCGGGGCATCCTACGAGCAGTACTTC. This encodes CASSQEGGASYEQYF.

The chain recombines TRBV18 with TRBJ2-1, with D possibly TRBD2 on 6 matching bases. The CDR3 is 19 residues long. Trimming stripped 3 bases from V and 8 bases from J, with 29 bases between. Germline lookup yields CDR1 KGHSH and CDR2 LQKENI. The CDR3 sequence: CASSPILHRFSGGTDEQFF. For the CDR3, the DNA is TGTGCCAGCTCACCGATCCTTCACAGGTTTAGCGGAGGTACCGATGAGCAGTTCTTC. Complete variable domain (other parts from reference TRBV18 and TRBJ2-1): NAGVMQNPRHLVRRRGQEARLRCSPMKGHSHVYWYRQLPEEGLKFMVYLQKENIIDESGMPKERFSAEFPKEGPSILRIQQVVRGDSAAYFCASSPILHRFSGGTDEQFFGPGTRLTVL.

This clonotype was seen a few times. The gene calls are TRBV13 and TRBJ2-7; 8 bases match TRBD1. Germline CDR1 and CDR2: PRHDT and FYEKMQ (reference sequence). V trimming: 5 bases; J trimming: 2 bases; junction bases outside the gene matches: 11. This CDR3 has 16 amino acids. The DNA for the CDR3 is TGTGCCAGCAGCGCCGAAGCTGAGACAGGGGCCTACGAGCAGTACTTC. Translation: CASSAEAETGAYEQYF.

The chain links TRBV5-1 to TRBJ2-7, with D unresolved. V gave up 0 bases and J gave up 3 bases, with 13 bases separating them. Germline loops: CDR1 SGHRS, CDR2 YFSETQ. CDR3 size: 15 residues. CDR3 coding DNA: TGCGCCAGCAGCTTGGGAGGAGCCGAAATCTACGAGCAGTACTTC. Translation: CASSLGGAEIYEQYF.

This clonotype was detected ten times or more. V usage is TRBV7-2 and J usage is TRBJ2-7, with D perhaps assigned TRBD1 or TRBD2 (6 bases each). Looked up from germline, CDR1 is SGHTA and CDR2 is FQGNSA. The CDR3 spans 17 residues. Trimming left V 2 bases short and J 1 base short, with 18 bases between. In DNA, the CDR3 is TGTGCCAGCAGCTTATGGTTAGCGCGGGACAATTCCTACGAGCAGTACTTC. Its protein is CASSLWLARDNSYEQYF.

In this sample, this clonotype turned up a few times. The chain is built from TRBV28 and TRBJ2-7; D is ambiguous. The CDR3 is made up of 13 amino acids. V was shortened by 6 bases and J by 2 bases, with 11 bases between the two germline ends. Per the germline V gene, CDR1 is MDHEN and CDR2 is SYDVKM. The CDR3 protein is CASSPPGTYEQYF. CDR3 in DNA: TGTGCCAGCAGCCCGCCGGGTACCTACGAGCAGTACTTC.

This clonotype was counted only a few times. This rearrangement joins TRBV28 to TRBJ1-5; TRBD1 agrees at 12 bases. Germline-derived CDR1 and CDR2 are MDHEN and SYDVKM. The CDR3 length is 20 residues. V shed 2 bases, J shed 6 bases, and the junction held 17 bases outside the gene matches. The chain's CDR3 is CASSLPPGQGAGMKGQPQHF. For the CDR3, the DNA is TGTGCCAGCAGTTTACCGCCGGGACAGGGGGCAGGCATGAAGGGTCAGCCCCAGCATTTT.

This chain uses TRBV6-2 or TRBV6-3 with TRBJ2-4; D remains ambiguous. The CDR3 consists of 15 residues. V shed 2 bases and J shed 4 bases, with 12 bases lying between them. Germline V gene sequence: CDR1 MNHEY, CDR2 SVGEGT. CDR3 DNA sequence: TGTGCCAGCAGTTACGGTGGGCGGATGAAAAACATTCAGTACTTC. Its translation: CASSYGGRMKNIQYF.

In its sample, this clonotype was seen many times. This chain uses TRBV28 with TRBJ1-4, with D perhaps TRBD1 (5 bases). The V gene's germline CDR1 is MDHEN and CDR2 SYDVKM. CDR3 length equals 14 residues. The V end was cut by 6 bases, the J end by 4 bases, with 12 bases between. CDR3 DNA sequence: TGTGCCAGCAGATCCGGGACCAGTAATGAAAAACTGTTTTTT. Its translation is CASRSGTSNEKLFF.

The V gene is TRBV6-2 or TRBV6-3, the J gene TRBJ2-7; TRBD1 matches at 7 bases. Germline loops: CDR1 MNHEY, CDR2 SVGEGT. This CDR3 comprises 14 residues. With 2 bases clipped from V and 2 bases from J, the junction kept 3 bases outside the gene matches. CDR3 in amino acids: CASSYGDRAYEQYF. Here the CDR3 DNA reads TGTGCCAGCAGTTACGGGGACAGAGCCTACGAGCAGTACTTC.

As DNA, the CDR3 is TGTGCCAGCAGCCCAGGGACTAGCGGGAATTTTAGGTTCTTC. It encodes CASSPGTSGNFRFF. The chain joins TRBV27 to TRBJ2-1; the match to TRBD2 covers 13 bases. This CDR3 contains 14 residues. Germline assignment: CDR1 MNHEY and CDR2 SMNVEV (reference sequence). V gave up 6 bases and J gave up 15 bases; unmatched junction bases: 11.

The CDR3 DNA follows: TGCAGTGCCGCCCGCGGGAGGGAGGACGAGCAGTACTTC. Its translation: CSAARGREDEQYF. This chain links TRBV20-1 with TRBJ2-7, with 9 bases aligning to TRBD2. V was clipped by 6 bases and J by 5 bases; unmatched bases: 8. Looked up from germline, CDR1 is DFQATT and CDR2 is SNEGSKA (reference sequence). The CDR3 has 13 amino acids.

The chain's CDR3 is CASSLPPSGSEQFF. For the CDR3, the DNA is TGTGCCAGCAGCTTACCCCCTAGCGGGAGTGAGCAGTTCTTC. The chain links TRBV11-3 to TRBJ2-1, with 10 bases that match TRBD2. After removal of 2 bases from V and 9 bases from J, the junction contained 4 bases not matched to a gene. CDR1 and CDR2 from the germline V gene are SGHNT and YENEEA. The CDR3 is 14 amino acids.

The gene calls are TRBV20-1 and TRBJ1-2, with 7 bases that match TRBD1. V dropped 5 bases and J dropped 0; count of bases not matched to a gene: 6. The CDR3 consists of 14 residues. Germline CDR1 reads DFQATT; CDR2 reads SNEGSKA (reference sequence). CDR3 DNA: TGCAGTGCTCTTCGGGACAGCACTAACTATGGCTACACCTTC. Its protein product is CSALRDSTNYGYTF.

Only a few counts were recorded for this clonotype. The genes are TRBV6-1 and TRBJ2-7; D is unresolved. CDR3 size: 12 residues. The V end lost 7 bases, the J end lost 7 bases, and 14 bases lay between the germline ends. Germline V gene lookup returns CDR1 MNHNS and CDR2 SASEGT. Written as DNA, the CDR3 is TGTGCCAGCACCAACTCTCCGGAAGAGCAGTACTTC. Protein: CASTNSPEEQYF.

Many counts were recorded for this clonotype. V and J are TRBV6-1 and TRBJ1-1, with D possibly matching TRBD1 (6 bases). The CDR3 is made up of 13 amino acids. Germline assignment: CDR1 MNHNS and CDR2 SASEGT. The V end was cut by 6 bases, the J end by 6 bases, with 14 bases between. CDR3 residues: CASRGDKYAEAFF. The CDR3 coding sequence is TGTGCCAGCAGGGGGGACAAATACGCTGAAGCTTTCTTT.

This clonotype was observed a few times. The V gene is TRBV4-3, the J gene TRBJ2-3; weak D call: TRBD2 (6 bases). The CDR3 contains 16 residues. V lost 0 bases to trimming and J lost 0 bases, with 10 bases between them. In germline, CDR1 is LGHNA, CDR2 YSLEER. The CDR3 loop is CASSQEASGSTDTQYF. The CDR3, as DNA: TGCGCCAGCAGCCAAGAGGCAAGCGGGAGCACAGATACGCAGTATTTT.

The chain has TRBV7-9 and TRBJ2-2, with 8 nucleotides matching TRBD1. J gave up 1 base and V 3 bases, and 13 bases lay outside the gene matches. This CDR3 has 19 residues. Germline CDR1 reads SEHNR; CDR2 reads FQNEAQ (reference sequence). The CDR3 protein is CASSLAISTGVLNTGELFF. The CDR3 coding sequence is TGTGCCAGCAGCTTGGCTATTTCGACAGGGGTGTTGAACACCGGGGAGCTGTTTTTT.

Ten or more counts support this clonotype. The chain's CDR3 is CASSLSRSTDTQYF. CDR3 DNA sequence: TGTGCCAGCAGTTTATCGAGGTCCACAGATACGCAGTATTTT. V is TRBV27 and J is TRBJ2-3; D unclear. The CDR3 has 14 amino acids. Germline V lookup: CDR1 MNHEY, CDR2 SMNVEV (reference sequence). V dropped 0 bases and J dropped 2 bases, with 6 bases sitting between them.